Each of the 14 T cell receptor beta chains below was sequenced from the same sample in a study of blood T cell repertoires in COVID-19. Sequencing was performed with immunoSEQ multiplex PCR; in TCRdb, only in-frame clones are kept and a portion is missing. The data hold 300,000 to 350,000 clones, with about 90% observed a single time. The source material was PBMCs or T cells enriched from blood (not recorded which). The origin of the receptors is a woman between 18 and 29 years old with acute COVID-19.

The chain links TRBV6-5 to TRBJ2-5; tentative D call: TRBD2 (6 bases). The CDR3 totals 14 residues. V was cut by 2 bases and J by 7 bases, with 14 bases left in between. CDR1 MNHEY and CDR2 SVGAGI come from the germline V gene. The chain's CDR3 is CASSYRDSSTTQYF. CDR3 DNA: TGTGCCAGCAGTTACCGGGACTCCTCCACGACCCAGTACTTC.

This sequence joins TRBV5-5 and TRBJ1-4, with D maybe TRBD1 (5 bases). V gave up 5 bases and J gave up 10 bases, with 21 bases separating them. Germline-derived CDR1 and CDR2 are SGHKS and YYEKEE (reference sequence). This CDR3 has 15 residues. The CDR3 sequence: CASREPGLPGGKLFF. Here the CDR3 DNA reads TGTGCCAGCAGGGAACCGGGACTACCCGGGGGAAAACTGTTTTTT.

The genes are TRBV7-3 and TRBJ2-2; D perhaps matches TRBD1 (7 bases). There are 14 residues in the CDR3. The germline V gene encodes CDR1 SGHTA and CDR2 FQGTGA. Trimming removed 4 bases from V and 4 bases from J, with 10 bases in between. CDR3 DNA sequence: TGTGCCAGCAGCTCCCAGGGGGGCACCGGGGAGCTGTTTTTT. It specifies CASSSQGGTGELFF.

The rearrangement joins TRBV21-1 to TRBJ1-5; TRBD1 is taken as the D call from the table, unchecked against the DNA. TRBV21-1 constitutes a pseudogene. This CDR3 comprises 12 residues. The chain's CDR3 is CAGDIRNQPQHF. For the CDR3, the DNA is TGTGCCGGGGACATTCGGAATCAGCCCCAGCATTTT.

The chain recombines TRBV5-1 with TRBJ2-2; maybe TRBD2 (7 bases). With 4 bases removed from V and 2 bases from J, the gap between germline ends came to 18 bases. This CDR3 has 17 amino acids. The germline gives CDR1 SGHRS, CDR2 YFSETQ. CDR3 residues: CASSPPGGPLNTGELFF. CDR3 bases: TGCGCCAGCAGCCCCCCGGGGGGCCCCCTCAACACCGGGGAGCTGTTTTTT.

The CDR3 here is CASSERGQGAGGYTF. DNA of the CDR3: TGTGCCAGCAGCGAACGGGGACAGGGGGCCGGTGGCTACACCTTC. The chain combines TRBV9 with TRBJ1-2; 12 bases match TRBD1. The trim removed 3 bases at V and 7 bases at J, leaving 7 bases unmatched. Looked up from germline, CDR1 is SGDLS and CDR2 is YYNGEE. The CDR3 length is 15 residues.

The chain employs TRBV24-1 and TRBJ1-1; no clear D. The CDR3 loop spans 14 amino acids. The V gene's germline CDR1 is KGHDR and CDR2 SFDVKD. The V end was cut by 0 bases, the J end by 1 base, with 5 bases between. The CDR3 sequence: CATSDLGRNTEAFF. The CDR3 region has the DNA TGTGCCACCAGTGATTTGGGCAGGAACACTGAAGCTTTCTTT.

The chain employs TRBV7-2 and TRBJ1-3; 10 nucleotides line up with TRBD1. This CDR3 is built from 15 residues. The V gene end was trimmed by 5 bases and the J gene end by 4 bases; junction bases not matched to a gene: 5. Germline V CDR1 and CDR2: SGHTA, FQGNSA. In nucleotides, the CDR3 is TGTGCCAGCAGCCTCCGACAGGGGGCAGGAAACACCATATATTTT. The encoded protein is CASSLRQGAGNTIYF. Full variable domain (missing parts from reference TRBV7-2 and TRBJ1-3): GAGVSQSPSNKVTEKGKDVELRCDPISGHTALYWYRQSLGQGLEFLIYFQGNSAPDKSGLPSDRFSAERTGGSVSTLTIQRTQQEDSAVYLCASSLRQGAGNTIYFGEGSWLTVV.

J is TRBJ1-2 and V is TRBV5-1; maybe TRBD1 (5 bases). V was pared by 0 bases and J by 2 bases, with 11 bases between. The germline V gene has CDR1 SGHRS and CDR2 YFSETQ. The length of the CDR3 is 15 residues. The CDR3 is CASSLGGTRNYGYTF. CDR3 sequence (DNA): TGCGCCAGCAGCTTGGGCGGGACTAGGAACTATGGCTACACCTTC. The full variable domain, with the rest looked up from reference TRBV5-1 and TRBJ1-2, is KAGVTQTPRYLIKTRGQQVTLSCSPISGHRSVSWYQQTPGQGLQFLFEYFSETQRNKGNFPGRFSGRQFSNSRSEMNVSTLELGDSALYLCASSLGGTRNYGYTFGSGTRLTVV.

The chain employs TRBV19 and TRBJ2-3; 7 nucleotides agree with TRBD1. The CDR3 loop spans 14 amino acids. CDR1 is LNHDA and CDR2 is SQIVND in the germline V gene (reference sequence). V lost 8 bases to trimming and J lost 3 bases; unmatched junction nucleotides: 8. CDR3 sequence (DNA): TGTGCCAGTGGACAGGTAGGAGGTACAGATACGCAGTATTTT. Residues: CASGQVGGTDTQYF.

Regarding this clone: This specimen includes other DNA sequences encoding the same CDR3. The chain employs TRBV19 and TRBJ1-6; 8 nucleotides line up with TRBD1. The CDR3 consists of 15 residues. The germline V gene has CDR1 LNHDA and CDR2 SQIVND (reference sequence). Trimming at V came to 3 bases and at J to 7 bases, leaving 5 bases not matched to a gene. The CDR3 here is CASSIGQGANSPLHF. The CDR3 nucleotides are TGTGCCAGTAGTATCGGTCAGGGGGCGAATTCACCCCTCCACTTT.

The V call is TRBV28, the J call TRBJ1-1, with 7 bases lining up with TRBD1. Germline V CDR1 and CDR2: MDHEN, SYDVKM. The trim removed 3 bases at V and 1 base at J, leaving 5 bases unmatched. The CDR3 has 15 residues. The CDR3 nucleotides read TGTGCCAGCAGTTTTACCCGGACAGGGAACACTGAAGCTTTCTTT. Translated: CASSFTRTGNTEAFF.

The genes are TRBV2 and TRBJ2-1; 9 positions match TRBD2. The CDR3 length is 16 residues. J lost 7 bases, V lost 4 bases, and 11 bases had no gene match. The germline gives CDR1 SNHLY, CDR2 FYNNEI. The chain's CDR3 is CASSGGSGRTWNEQFF. The CDR3 DNA sequence: TGTGCCAGCAGTGGGGGTAGCGGGAGAACGTGGAATGAGCAGTTCTTC.

The chain uses TRBV30 and TRBJ1-5, with D perhaps TRBD1 (6 bases). Germline lookup yields CDR1 GTSNPN and CDR2 SVGIG (reference sequence). This CDR3 has 14 residues. Trimming took off 5 bases at V and 0 bases at J, with 11 bases between the two ends. The CDR3 loop is CAWQGLNSNQPQHF. The DNA for the CDR3 is TGTGCCTGGCAGGGGCTGAATAGCAATCAGCCCCAGCATTTT. Supplemented by reference TRBV30 and TRBJ1-5, the full variable domain reads SQTIHQWPATLVQPVGSPLSLECTVEGTSNPNLYWYRQAAGRGLQLLFYSVGIGQISSEVPQNLSASRPQDRQFILSSKKLLLSDSGFYLCAWQGLNSNQPQHFGDGTRLSIL.